This T cell receptor (beta chain) stems from a study of blood T cells in healthy people across ages (dated by TCRdb to between 2014 and 2017). About the full investigation: Template switching captured roughly one uniquely barcoded TCR beta cDNA molecule per two T cells in model experiments. Using deep sequencing normalized with unique cDNA molecular identifiers, the study measured how TCR beta repertoire diversity changes with age. The donors were divided into four age groups: young (average around 16 years), middle-aged (about 39), aged (approximately 62) and long-lived (roughly 82). Using the same blood draw, the study looked at two additional independent replicas of 1 million unique cDNA reads for two donors, one aged 18 to 30 and the other aged 80 or older.

The donors were roughly 40 Caucasian individuals from Russia, aged roughly 6 to 100 years, who were systemically healthy. Each donor gave around 9.9 milliliters of peripheral blood, collected into EDTA-treated Vacutainer tubes. PBMCs were isolated by Ficoll-Paque density-gradient centrifugation, with at least 7 million obtained per sample. Trizol reagent was used to extract total RNA from the PBMCs, yielding at least 5.5 micrograms per sample. For every donor, an aliquot of PBMCs went through flow cytometry to measure the percentages of naive CD45RAhigh/CD27high T cells. Reading from cysteine to phenylalanine, the CDR3 counts 15 amino acids. The read is trimmed to its CDR3 DNA, 45 bases read in frame from base 1. CDR1 and CDR2, per the germline V gene, are MNHEY and SVGEGT. A remark on this clonotype: Its antigen is currently not known. One end of the junction is discordant with germline, which a read error may explain.

Study-wide conclusions, independent of this receptor: Estimates of total diversity based on one million sequenced T cells were regarded as lower bounds and as underestimates. Compared with the aged group, more naive CD4+ T cells, fewer expanded clones and increased TCR diversity were shown by the long-lived group, suggesting age selection. The percentage of naive T cells measured by flow cytometry correlated strongly with observed TCR beta diversity. Since profiling was done on bulk unsorted PBMCs, naive and antigen-experienced compartments could not be conclusively compared. Observed TCR beta diversity per million T cells fell roughly linearly with age, and a significant reduction was already apparent by age approximately 41. Because donor CMV infection status was unknown, age-related changes in expanded clonotypes were potentially confounded.

Library creation used 5' RACE. Data came from an Illumina HiSeq 2500. A second PCR of about 7 to 12 cycles was performed with a sample-barcoded 5' primer and a J-beta primer mix. Each TCR beta cDNA molecule received a unique molecular identifier from a template-switch 5' adaptor carrying 12 random nucleotides. Each sample yielded at least 2.5 million CDR3-containing paired-end reads. All of the RNA was converted into first-strand cDNA using the Mint cDNA synthesis kit, with a TRBC-specific oligonucleotide serving as the primer. Following uracil-DNA glycosylase treatment, a first 18-cycle PCR with universal primers M1SS and BC2_uni_R was performed on all cDNA. In the source study's methods: For normalization, 1 million high-quality reads were randomly selected from each sample, with every read carrying a distinct molecular identifier. Instead of being binned into consensus sequences, reads with shared molecular identifiers were discarded. MiTCR, run with a Q25 quality threshold and the strictest error-elimination algorithm, handled CDR3 identification, clonotype clustering and error correction. A nonparametric unseen species model using Euler transformation provided a lower-bound estimate of total TCR beta diversity. Through fastp at Q25 and MiXCR, TCRdb rebuilt clones from the public reads, retaining in-frame beta chains. Each entry is one CDR3 protein sequence, shown with its most common DNA and genes. The authors' filters were not applied to this entry. Present in this sample are more than 750,000 distinct CDR3 sequences, about 28% of which were seen just once. The top ten clones comprise roughly a tenth of the sample.

This same sample was also taken into another study, of T cells of mothers and their children. Per that second paper: The donors were nine systemically healthy Caucasian individuals, made up of three mothers and their six children. cDNA synthesis consumed the entire amount of extracted RNA, loaded at around 1.5 ug RNA in each 15 ul reaction. Sample barcodes and 2-4 random nucleotides were added via the M1S primer in the second PCR. Over 8.5 million TCR beta CDR3 reads came from each mother, compared with approximately 3.1 million reads from each child. In both related and unrelated pairs, thymic selection shapes the output of TCR recombination in a similar way, with inherited differences having only a minor effect. Normalized repertoire overlap in related mother-child pairs was always slightly higher than in unrelated mother-child pairs, but the difference was never significant. No persistent microchimeric T cell clones were found, with a detection sensitivity of 85 to 100 clones per million clonotypes. To look for features that set related mother-child pairs apart from unrelated individuals, the researchers ran deep NGS to compare the TCR beta repertoires of mothers and children. Mothers averaged approximately 40 +/- 4 years of age and children averaged about 10 +/- 4 years. Libraries were sequenced on Illumina HiSeq 2000 with 100+100 nt paired-end reads after adapter ligation with NEBNext reagents. To prevent cross-contamination, the mother and child libraries were prepared one month apart and sequenced in separate runs. For each donor, somewhere between about 450,000 and 2,000,000 distinct TCR beta clonotypes were identified. Naive TCR beta clonotypes were estimated from low-frequency clonotypes matched to each donor's FACS-determined naive share, without sorting.

Sequencing was done on a sample of blood. The receptor was isolated from a woman aged 35 to 49 in good health. The chain couples TRBV6-2 or TRBV6-3 to TRBJ2-3; the D segment could be TRBD2, given 6 matching bases. This receptor has the CDR3 CASSYLGLSTDTQYF. The DNA is as follows: TGTGCCAGCAGCTACTTGGGACTTAGCACAGATACGCAGTATTTT.